This TCR beta chain was obtained from a study of OX40 agonist ivuxolimab in advanced cancers. Across the whole study: The study treated patients with ivuxolimab, an agonistic anti-OX40 (CD134) antibody. Melanoma, hepatocellular carcinoma, head and neck or renal cell cancer occurred in dose-escalation patients. General study results and limits: Dosing at 0.1 to 3.0 mg/kg was accompanied by clonal expansion of CD4+ and CD8+ blood T cells by week 6.

Some clones are missing from TCRdb's copy, which holds only in-frame ones; the method was immunoSEQ multiplex PCR. Of tens of thousands of clones listed, around 87% are singletons. A history of autoimmune disease or systemic immunosuppression excluded patients. The germline V gene has CDR1 SGHVS and CDR2 FQNEAQ. The CDR3 sequence is 14 residues long. Trimming pared 5 bases from V and 6 bases from J, leaving 16 bases between. For this clone: Antigen specificity is unknown.

The starting material was CD4+ or CD8+ T cells sorted from blood, obtained in a trial of the OX40 agonist ivuxolimab. The TCR was taken from an adult with an advanced solid tumor such as melanoma, head and neck, liver or kidney cancer. This chain links TRBV7-8 with TRBJ1-2, with no clear D. CDR3 nucleotide sequence: TGTGCCAGCAGCCCTAATGTACGGAACGATGGCTACACCTTC. It specifies CASSPNVRNDGYTF.